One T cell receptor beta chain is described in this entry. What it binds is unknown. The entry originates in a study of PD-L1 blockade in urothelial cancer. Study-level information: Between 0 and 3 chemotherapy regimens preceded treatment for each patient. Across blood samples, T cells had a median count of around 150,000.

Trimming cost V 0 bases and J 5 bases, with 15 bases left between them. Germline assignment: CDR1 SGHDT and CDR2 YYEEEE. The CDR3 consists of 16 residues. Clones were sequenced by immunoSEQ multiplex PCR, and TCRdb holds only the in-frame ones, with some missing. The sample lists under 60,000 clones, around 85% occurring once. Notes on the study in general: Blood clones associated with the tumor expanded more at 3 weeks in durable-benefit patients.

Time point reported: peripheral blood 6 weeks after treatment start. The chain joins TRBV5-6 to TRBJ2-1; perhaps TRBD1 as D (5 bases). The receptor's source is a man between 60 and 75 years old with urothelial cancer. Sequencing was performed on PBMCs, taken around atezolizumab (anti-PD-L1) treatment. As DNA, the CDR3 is TGTGCCAGCAGCTTGGCCATTTTGGCAGGGAACAATGAGCAGTTCTTC. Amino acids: CASSLAILAGNNEQFF.